Here is one TCR beta chain with its context. Across about two dozen US areas, participants ranged in age from roughly 18 to 89 years. The sample comes from a study of blood T cell repertoires in COVID-19. TCRdb's table, derived via immunoSEQ multiplex PCR, lists solely in-frame clones and lacks some. In the table there are 300,000 to 450,000 clones, around 90% of which are singletons. Between the trimmed V and J ends, which lost 6 bases and 9 bases, there was a span of 26 bases. CDR3 length: 16 amino acids. From germline, CDR1 is LNHDA and CDR2 SQIVND (reference sequence). This sequence joins TRBV19 and TRBJ1-2; the D gene is possibly TRBD1 (5 bases). The source material was PBMCs or T cells enriched from blood (not recorded which). This receptor was obtained from a woman under 30 who had recovered from COVID-19. CDR3 region: CASRTASFRGVWSYTF. The CDR3 bases are TGTGCCAGTAGAACGGCTAGCTTTCGGGGGGTCTGGAGCTACACCTTC.